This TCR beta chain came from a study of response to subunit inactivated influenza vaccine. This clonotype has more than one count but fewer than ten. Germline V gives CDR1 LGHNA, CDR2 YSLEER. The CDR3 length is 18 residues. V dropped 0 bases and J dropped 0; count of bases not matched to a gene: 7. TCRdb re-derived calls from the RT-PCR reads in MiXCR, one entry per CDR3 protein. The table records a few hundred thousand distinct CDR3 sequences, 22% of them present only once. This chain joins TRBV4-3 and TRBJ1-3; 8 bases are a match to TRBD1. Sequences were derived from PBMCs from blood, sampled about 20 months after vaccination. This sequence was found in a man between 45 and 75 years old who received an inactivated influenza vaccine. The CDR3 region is CASSQDWRTGGSGNTIYF. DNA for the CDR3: TGCGCCAGCAGCCAAGACTGGAGAACAGGGGGCTCTGGAAACACCATATATTTT.